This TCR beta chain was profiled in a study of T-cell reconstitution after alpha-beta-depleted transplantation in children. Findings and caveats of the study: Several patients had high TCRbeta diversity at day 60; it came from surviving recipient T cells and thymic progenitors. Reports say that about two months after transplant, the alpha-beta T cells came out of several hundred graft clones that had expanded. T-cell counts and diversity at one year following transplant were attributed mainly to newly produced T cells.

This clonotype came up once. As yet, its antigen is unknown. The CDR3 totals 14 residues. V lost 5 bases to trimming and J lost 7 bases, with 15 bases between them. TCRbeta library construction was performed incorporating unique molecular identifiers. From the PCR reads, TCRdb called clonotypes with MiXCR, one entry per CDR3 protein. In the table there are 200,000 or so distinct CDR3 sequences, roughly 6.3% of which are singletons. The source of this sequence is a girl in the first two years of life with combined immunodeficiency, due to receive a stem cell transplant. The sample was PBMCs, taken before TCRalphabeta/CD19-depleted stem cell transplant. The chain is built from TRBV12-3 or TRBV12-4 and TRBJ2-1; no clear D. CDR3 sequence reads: CASSPILGKNEQFF. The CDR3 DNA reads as TGTGCCAGCAGTCCCATCTTGGGGAAGAATGAGCAGTTCTTC.